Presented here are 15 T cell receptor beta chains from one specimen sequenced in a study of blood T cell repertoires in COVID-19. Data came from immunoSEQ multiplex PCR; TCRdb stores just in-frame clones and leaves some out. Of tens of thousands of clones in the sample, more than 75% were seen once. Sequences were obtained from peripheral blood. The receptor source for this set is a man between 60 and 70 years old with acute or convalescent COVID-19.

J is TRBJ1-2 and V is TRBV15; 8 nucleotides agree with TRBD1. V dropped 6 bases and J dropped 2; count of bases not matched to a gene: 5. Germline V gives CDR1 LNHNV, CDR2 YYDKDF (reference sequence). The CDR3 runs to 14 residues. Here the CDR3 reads CATRKQGGNYGYTF. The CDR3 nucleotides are TGTGCCACCAGGAAACAGGGGGGCAACTATGGCTACACCTTC.

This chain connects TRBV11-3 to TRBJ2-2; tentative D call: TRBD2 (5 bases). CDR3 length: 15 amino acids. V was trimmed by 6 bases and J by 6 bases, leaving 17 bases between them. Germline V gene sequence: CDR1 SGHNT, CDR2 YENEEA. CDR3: CASSLARAVPGELFF. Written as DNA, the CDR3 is TGTGCCAGCAGTCTAGCTAGGGCGGTCCCCGGGGAGCTGTTTTTT.

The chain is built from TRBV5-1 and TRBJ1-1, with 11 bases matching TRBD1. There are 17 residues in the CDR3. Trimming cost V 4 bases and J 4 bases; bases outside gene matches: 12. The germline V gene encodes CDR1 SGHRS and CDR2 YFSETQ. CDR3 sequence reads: CASSRTGGLDSGTEAFF. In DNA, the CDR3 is TGCGCCAGCAGCCGGACAGGGGGCTTGGACTCGGGCACTGAAGCTTTCTTT.

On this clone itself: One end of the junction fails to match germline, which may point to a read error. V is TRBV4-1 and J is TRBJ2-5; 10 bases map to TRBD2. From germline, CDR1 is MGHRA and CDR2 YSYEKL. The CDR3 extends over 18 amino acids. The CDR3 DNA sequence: TGCGCCACCAGCCAAGTTGCGTCTAGCGGGGGCCGGGGGGGGACCCAGTACTTC. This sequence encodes CATSQVASSGGRGGTQYF.

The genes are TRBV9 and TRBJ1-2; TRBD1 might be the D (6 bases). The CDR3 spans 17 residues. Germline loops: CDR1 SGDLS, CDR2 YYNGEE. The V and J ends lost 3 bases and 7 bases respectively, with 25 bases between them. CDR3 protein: CASSAAQGQALSFGYTF. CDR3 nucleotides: TGTGCCAGCAGCGCCGCCCAGGGGCAAGCCCTAAGTTTTGGCTACACCTTC.

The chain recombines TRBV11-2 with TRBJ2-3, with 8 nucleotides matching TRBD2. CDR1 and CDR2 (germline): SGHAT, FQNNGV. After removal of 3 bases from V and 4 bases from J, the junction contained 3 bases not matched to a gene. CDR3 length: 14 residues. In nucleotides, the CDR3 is TGTGCCAGCAGCTTGGTGCGGGGGGCAGATACGCAGTATTTT. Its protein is CASSLVRGADTQYF.

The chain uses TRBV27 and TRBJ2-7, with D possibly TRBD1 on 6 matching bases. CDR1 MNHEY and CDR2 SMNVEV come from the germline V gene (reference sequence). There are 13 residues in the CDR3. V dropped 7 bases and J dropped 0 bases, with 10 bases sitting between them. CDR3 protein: CASKDRSSYEQYF. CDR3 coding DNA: TGTGCCAGCAAAGACAGGAGCTCCTACGAGCAGTACTTC.

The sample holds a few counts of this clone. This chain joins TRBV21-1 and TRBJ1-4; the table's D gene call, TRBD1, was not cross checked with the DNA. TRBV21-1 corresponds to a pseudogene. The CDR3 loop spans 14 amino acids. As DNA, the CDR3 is TGTGCCGTGAGGGGGCAAGGGATAAATGAAAAACTGTTTTTT. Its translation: CAVRGQGINEKLFF.

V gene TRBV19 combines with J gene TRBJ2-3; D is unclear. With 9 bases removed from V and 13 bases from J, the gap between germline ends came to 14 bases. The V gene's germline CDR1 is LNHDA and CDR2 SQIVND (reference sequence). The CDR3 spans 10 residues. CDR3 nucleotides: TGTGCCAGGCTATATTTTCCGGAGTATTTT. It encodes CARLYFPEYF.

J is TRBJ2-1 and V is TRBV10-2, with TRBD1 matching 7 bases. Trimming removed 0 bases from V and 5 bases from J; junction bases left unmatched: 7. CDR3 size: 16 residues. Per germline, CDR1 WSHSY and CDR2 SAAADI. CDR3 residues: CASSESFGTVNNEQFF. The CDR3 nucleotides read TGCGCCAGCAGTGAGTCGTTTGGGACAGTAAACAATGAGCAGTTCTTC.

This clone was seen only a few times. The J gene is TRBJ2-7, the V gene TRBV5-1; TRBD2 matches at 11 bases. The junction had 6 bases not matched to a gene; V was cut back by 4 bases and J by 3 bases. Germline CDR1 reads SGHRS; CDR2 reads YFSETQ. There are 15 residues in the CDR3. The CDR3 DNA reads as TGCGCCAGCAGCACTCTACTAGCGGGGGTCTACGAGCAGTACTTC. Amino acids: CASSTLLAGVYEQYF.

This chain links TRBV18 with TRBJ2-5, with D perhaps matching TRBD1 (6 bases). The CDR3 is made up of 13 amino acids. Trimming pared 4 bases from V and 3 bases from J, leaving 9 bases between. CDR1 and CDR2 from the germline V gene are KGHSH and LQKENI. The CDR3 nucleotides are TGTGCCAGCTCACTAGGACAGAAAGAGACCCAGTACTTC. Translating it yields CASSLGQKETQYF.

The CDR3 bases are TGTGCCAGCAGCTTAGCGCGCGAGCAGTACTTC. Amino acid sequence: CASSLAREQYF. V usage is TRBV7-8 and J usage is TRBJ2-7; D remains unclear. The CDR3 has 11 amino acids. The V and J ends lost 0 bases and 6 bases respectively, with 3 bases between them. The germline V gene encodes CDR1 SGHVS and CDR2 FQNEAQ.

CDR3 sequence reads: CASSLEGGAEAFF. The CDR3 coding sequence is TGCGCCAGCAGCTTGGAGGGAGGAGCTGAAGCTTTCTTT. This chain connects TRBV5-1 to TRBJ1-1; no clear D. The CDR3 sequence is 13 residues long. Germline V gene data show CDR1 as SGHRS and CDR2 as YFSETQ. V was shortened by 0 bases and J by 6 bases, with 9 bases between the two germline ends.

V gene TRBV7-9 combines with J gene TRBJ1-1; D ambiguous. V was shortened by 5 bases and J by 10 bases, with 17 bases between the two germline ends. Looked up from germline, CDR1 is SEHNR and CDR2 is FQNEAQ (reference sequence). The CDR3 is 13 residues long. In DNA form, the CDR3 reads TGTGCCAGCAGCCGATCGACTCCGGGAAGAGCTTTCTTT. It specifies CASSRSTPGRAFF.